The rows below give T cell receptor beta chains drawn from one sample of a study of shared clonotypes between healthy human individuals. TCRdb keeps only in-frame clones here, not all; method: immunoSEQ multiplex PCR. This table has over a million clones, 95% to 99% appearing once. The specimen sequenced was naive CD4+ T cells sorted from blood. All receptors derive from a man aged 25-40 years in good health. The CDR3 runs from the conserved cysteine through the conserved F or W. D genes are given only for firm matches. Clone sizes are given selectively: once, few, many, or a class where the clone is expanded.

j_call: TRBJ2-7
v_call: TRBV10-3
clone_size: -
d_call: -
cdr3_nt: TGTGCCATCAGTGGGGCCCGGGACAAGCTGGAGCAGTACTTC
cdr3_aa: CAISGARDKLEQYF

j_call: TRBJ2-4
v_call: TRBV27
clone_size: -
d_call: -
cdr3_nt: TGTGCCAGCAGTTTATCCCCGACAGGTCCTCCCCTAGCCAAAAACATTCAGTACTTC
cdr3_aa: CASSLSPTGPPLAKNIQYF

j_call: TRBJ1-5
v_call: TRBV4-1
clone_size: -
d_call: -
cdr3_nt: TGCGCCAGCAGCCAAGAAGATCGGGGGCGGCAGCCCCAGCATTTT
cdr3_aa: CASSQEDRGRQPQHF

j_call: TRBJ1-2
v_call: TRBV5-3
clone_size: once
d_call: -
cdr3_nt: TGTGCCAGAAGCTTTAATCGGTCAGGGGATAACTATGGCTACACCTTC
cdr3_aa: CARSFNRSGDNYGYTF

j_call: TRBJ1-6
v_call: TRBV5-1
clone_size: -
d_call: -
cdr3_nt: TGCGCCAGCAGCGTGGTGGGTGCTGCTTCACCCCTCCACTTT
cdr3_aa: CASSVVGAASPLHF

j_call: TRBJ2-7
v_call: TRBV9
clone_size: -
d_call: TRBD2
cdr3_nt: TGTGCCAGCAGCGAAAGCGGGGGGGGCCACGAGCAGTACTTC
cdr3_aa: CASSESGGGHEQYF

j_call: TRBJ2-2
v_call: TRBV6-1
clone_size: few
d_call: -
cdr3_nt: TGTGCCAGCAGTGAAATGGTCATGGAAACCGGGGAGCTGTTTTTT
cdr3_aa: CASSEMVMETGELFF

j_call: TRBJ2-5
v_call: TRBV5-1
clone_size: -
d_call: TRBD2
cdr3_nt: TGCGCCAGCAGCCCCCTAGCGGGGACAGAGACCCAGTACTTC
cdr3_aa: CASSPLAGTETQYF

j_call: TRBJ2-1
v_call: TRBV7-9
clone_size: -
d_call: -
cdr3_nt: TGTGCCAGCAGCTTAGCCGGTGTTTCCTACAATGAGCAGTTCTTC
cdr3_aa: CASSLAGVSYNEQFF

j_call: TRBJ2-2
v_call: TRBV5-1
clone_size: -
d_call: -
cdr3_nt: TGCGCCAGCAGCCGGAGTCGGATGAACACCGGGGAGCTGTTTTTT
cdr3_aa: CASSRSRMNTGELFF

j_call: TRBJ2-7
v_call: TRBV7-9
clone_size: -
d_call: -
cdr3_nt: TGTGCCAGCAGCCCCCGAAAGGCGCAGATGACCTACGAGCAGTACTTC
cdr3_aa: CASSPRKAQMTYEQYF

j_call: TRBJ2-7
v_call: TRBV6-5
clone_size: once
d_call: -
cdr3_nt: TGTGCCAGCAGTTACTCGGCTAGCAACTCCTACGAGCAGTACTTC
cdr3_aa: CASSYSASNSYEQYF

j_call: TRBJ1-4
v_call: TRBV5-1
clone_size: -
d_call: TRBD1
cdr3_nt: TGCGCCAGCAGCTTTACAAGGACAGGGTCTAATGAAAAACTGTTTTTT
cdr3_aa: CASSFTRTGSNEKLFF

j_call: TRBJ2-1
v_call: TRBV7-6
clone_size: -
d_call: -
cdr3_nt: TGTGCCAGCAGCTTAGCCACGGCTCGAAATGAGCAGTTCTTC
cdr3_aa: CASSLATARNEQFF

j_call: TRBJ1-1
v_call: TRBV27
clone_size: -
d_call: -
cdr3_nt: TGTGCCAGCAGTTTATTCTCGGGACAGAACACTGAAGCTTTCTTT
cdr3_aa: CASSLFSGQNTEAFF

j_call: TRBJ1-4
v_call: TRBV19
clone_size: -
d_call: -
cdr3_nt: TGTGCCAGTAGTATAGCTGGACAAGATAATGAAAAACTGTTTTTT
cdr3_aa: CASSIAGQDNEKLFF

j_call: TRBJ2-3
v_call: TRBV6-1
clone_size: once
d_call: -
cdr3_nt: TGTGCCAGCAGTGGTGGAAACACAGATACGCAGTATTTT
cdr3_aa: CASSGGNTDTQYF

j_call: TRBJ2-2
v_call: TRBV7-9
clone_size: -
d_call: -
cdr3_nt: TGTGCCAGCAGCCTGGACACCGGGGAGCTGTTTTTT
cdr3_aa: CASSLDTGELFF